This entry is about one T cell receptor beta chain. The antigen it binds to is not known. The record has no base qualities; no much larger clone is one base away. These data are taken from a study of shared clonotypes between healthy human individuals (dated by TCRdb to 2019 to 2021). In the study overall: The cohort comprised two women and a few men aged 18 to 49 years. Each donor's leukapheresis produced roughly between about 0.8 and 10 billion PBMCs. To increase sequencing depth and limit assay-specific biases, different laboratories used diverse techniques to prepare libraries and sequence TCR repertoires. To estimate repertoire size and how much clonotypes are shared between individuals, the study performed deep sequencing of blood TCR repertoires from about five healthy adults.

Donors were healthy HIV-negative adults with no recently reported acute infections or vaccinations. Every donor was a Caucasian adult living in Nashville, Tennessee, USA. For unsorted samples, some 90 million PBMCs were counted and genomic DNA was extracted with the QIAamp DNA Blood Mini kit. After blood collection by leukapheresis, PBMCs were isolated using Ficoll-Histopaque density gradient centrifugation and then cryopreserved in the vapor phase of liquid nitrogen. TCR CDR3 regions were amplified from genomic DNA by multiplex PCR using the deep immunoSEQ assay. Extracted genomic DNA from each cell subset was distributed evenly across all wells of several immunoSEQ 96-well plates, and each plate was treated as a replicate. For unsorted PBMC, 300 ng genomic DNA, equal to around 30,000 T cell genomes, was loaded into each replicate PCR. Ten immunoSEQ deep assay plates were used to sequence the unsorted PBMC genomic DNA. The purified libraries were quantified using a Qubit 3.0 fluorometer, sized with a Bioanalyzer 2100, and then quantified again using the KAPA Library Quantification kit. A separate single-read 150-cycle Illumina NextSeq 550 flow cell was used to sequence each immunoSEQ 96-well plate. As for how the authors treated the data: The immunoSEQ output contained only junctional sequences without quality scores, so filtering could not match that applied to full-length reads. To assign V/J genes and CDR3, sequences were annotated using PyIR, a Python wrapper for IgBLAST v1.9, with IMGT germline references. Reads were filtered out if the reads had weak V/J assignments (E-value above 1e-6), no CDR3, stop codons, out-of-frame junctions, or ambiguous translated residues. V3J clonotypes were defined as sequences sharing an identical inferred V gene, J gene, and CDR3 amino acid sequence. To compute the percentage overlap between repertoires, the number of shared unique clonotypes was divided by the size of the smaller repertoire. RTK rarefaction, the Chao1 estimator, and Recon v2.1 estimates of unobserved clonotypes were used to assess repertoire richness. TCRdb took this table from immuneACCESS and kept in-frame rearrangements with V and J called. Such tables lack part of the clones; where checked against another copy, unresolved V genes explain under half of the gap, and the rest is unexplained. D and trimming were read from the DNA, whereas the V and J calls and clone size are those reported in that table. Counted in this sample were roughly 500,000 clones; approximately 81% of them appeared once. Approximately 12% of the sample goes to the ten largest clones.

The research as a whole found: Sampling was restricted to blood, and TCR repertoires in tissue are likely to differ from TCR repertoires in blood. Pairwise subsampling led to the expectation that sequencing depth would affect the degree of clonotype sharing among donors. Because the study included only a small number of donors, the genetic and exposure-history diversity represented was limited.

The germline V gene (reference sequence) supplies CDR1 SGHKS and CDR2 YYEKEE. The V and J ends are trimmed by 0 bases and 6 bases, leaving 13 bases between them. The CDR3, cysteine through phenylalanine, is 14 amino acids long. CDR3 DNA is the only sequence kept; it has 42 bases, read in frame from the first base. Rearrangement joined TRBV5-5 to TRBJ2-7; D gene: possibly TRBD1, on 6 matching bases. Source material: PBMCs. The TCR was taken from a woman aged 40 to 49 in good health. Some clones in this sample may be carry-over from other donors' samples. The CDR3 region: CASSLDRVGREQYF. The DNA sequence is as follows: TGTGCCAGCAGCTTGGACAGGGTAGGGCGCGAGCAGTACTTC. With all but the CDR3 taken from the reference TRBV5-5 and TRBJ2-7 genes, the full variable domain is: DAGVTQSPTHLIKTRGQQVTLRCSPISGHKSVSWYQQVLGQGPQFIFQYYEKEERGRGNFPDRFSARQFPNYSSELNVNALLLGDSALYLCASSLDRVGREQYFGPGTRLTVT.